This T cell receptor (beta chain) was sequenced during a study of cytomegalovirus exposure and HLA in healthy donors (dated 2017 in TCRdb). Concerning the study at large: According to an earlier analysis of 550 to 700 of the donors, 150 million to 200 million T cells yielded 117 million unique TCR beta sequences and about 300 Gb of sequence data. The later analysis used no new phenotypic data to find candidate immune exposures, relying instead on TCR beta sequences and their occurrence across donors. An early release covering over 500 HLA-typed donors comprised 250 to 350 gigabases of sequencing data and tens of millions of unique TCR sequences. A later analysis re-examined previously published TCR beta repertoires from several hundred donors and added high-resolution HLA genotyping to investigate patterns of TCR occurrence. The T cell repertoires of 550 to 850 subjects were profiled by immunosequencing and related to cytomegalovirus serostatus. Among over 350 genotyped donors of the cohort, an average of about 240,000 unique TCR beta nucleotide sequences were sequenced per donor, 15% to 20% of them non-productive. The aim of the study was to test whether cataloging public T cell receptors could identify signatures of past pathogen exposure. All discovery cohort repertoires had been generated on a single sequencing platform. To decide whether each TCR beta V gene segment behaved as functional or pseudogenic, an earlier analysis of 587 of the donors relied on high-throughput TCR beta sequencing. About five DR-DQ haplotypes were treated as single units for association and clustering because of strong linkage in the cohort. In addition to the first cohort of 666 subjects, a separate validation cohort of 120 different subjects was used. Typing coverage differed by locus: A, B, C, DRB1 and DQB1 were typed in roughly 629-630 donors, DQA1 in roughly 500, DPA1 in some 570, and DPB1 in 400 to 490. Genome-wide SNP genotypes for about three fifths of the roughly 670 donors were used in a later genetic analysis, which treated that subset as a discovery cohort. Class I and class II HLA loci were covered by the typing at four-digit resolution. Of the roughly 400 genotyped donors, 65% to 90% were placed in the genetic ancestry cluster associated with self-reported Caucasian donors. To predict cytomegalovirus infection status, the study brought together high-throughput TCR immunosequencing, statistical association of individual TCRs with disease status, and machine learning. Donor age, sex, ethnicity and CMV serostatus were compiled alongside the repertoire data.

About this clone: Its recognized antigen is unknown. Within one base of it there is no much larger clone, and no base qualities were kept.

What the authors observed across the whole study: The 87-base-pair reads could not distinguish some IMGT-functional V segments, including TRBV6-2 and TRBV6-3, so those segments were excluded. In vitro tests confirmed that three of the cytomegalovirus-associated TCR beta chains recognize cytomegalovirus antigens. In a later analysis, HLA-associated TCR beta chains showed more clonal expansion and lower generation probabilities than non-associated chains that were equally common. According to the authors, the approach could potentially be generalized to other disease states and immunological phenotypes. At a false discovery rate of 0.05, a later analysis linked approximately 18,000 TCR beta sequences to specific HLA alleles. Because counts were too low, roughly 17 rarely observed V segments, including chromosome 9 orphons, were left out of the earlier analysis of 500 to 750 of the donors. Broadly in line with IMGT annotations, most TCR beta V segments showed up in productive rearrangements about 87% or about 30% of the time in an earlier analysis of around 600 of the donors. According to a later genetic analysis, donors in an Asian-associated ancestry cluster had fewer N-insertions in productive TCRs than the roughly 700-donor mean. Sequencing depth was assumed to be roughly uniform across donors in the presence/absence analyses, though that assumption may not hold. A later analysis found that TCR association rates varied across HLA loci, with DRB1 alleles showing the most associated TCRs and HLA-C alleles the fewest. Correlated functional status among segregating V segments might reflect linkage disequilibrium, but an unknown experimental factor could not be ruled out. CMV serostatus was the only immune exposure information available for the cohort. Only TCR beta chains were sequenced in this cohort, and the absence of alpha or paired-chain data limited detectable features. A cluster of highly shared sequence variants was judged likely to be a technical artifact of the sequencing pipeline. Most CMV-associated TCR beta chains appeared to be HLA-restricted in a later analysis, and the HLA associations seemed to be driven largely by CMV exposure. A further reported finding was that TCR beta sequences accurately predicted the HLA-A and HLA-B alleles for most subjects in the first cohort. According to a later analysis, parvovirus B19, influenza, CMV and Epstein-Barr virus appeared linked to several top co-occurrence clusters. A later genetic analysis associated a missense DCLRE1C variant with V-gene and J-gene trimming of TCR beta chains, and an independent cohort replicated the association. Most TCR sequences were seen in very few donors, while some public TCRs were found in many individuals. In the study, 150 to 200 TCR beta chains were listed as associated with cytomegalovirus. When HLA alleles, especially DR and DQ, strongly co-occurred, attributing TCR associations to individual alleles was difficult. Because some donors lacked HLA typing at each locus, the association tests relied only on the typed subset. The classifier was reported to diagnose cytomegalovirus status with high specificity and sensitivity in both the original and validation cohorts.

From a lookup of the germline V gene, CDR1 and CDR2 are SGHTA and FQGNSA. The CDR3 sequence holds 16 residues, the cysteine and phenylalanine included. The kept DNA is CDR3 alone, 48 bases in frame from the first base. Relative to germline, V is missing 7 bases and J is missing 0 bases, with 9 bases of the junction outside any gene match. The cohort consisted of approximately 690 healthy bone marrow donors. At the time of sampling, every cohort member was nominally healthy, though immune exposures that went unrecorded were likely present. The donor was CMV seropositive and belonged to the group of 250 to 300 seropositive cohort members. Every donor gave a peripheral blood sample, and the peripheral blood mononuclear cells from that sample were used for TCR beta sequencing. Genomic DNA extraction from the blood cell samples was performed with the Qiagen DNeasy Blood Extraction Kit. Receptor libraries were prepared by the immunoSEQ multiplex PCR assay. The multiplex PCR relied on a mix of 60 forward primers for TCR Vbeta segments and 13 reverse primers for TCR Jbeta segments. Amplification of the CDR3 region of rearranged TCR beta genes was performed with a multiplex PCR assay on genomic DNA. The amplified TCR beta libraries were sequenced on the Illumina HiSeq System as 87-base-pair reads. In the source study's methods: A later analysis counted 75 million to 100 million unique TCR beta chains across the approximately 700 repertoires, and some 11 million of these chains were shared by at least two donors. A nearest-neighbor algorithm error-corrected the raw reads and collapsed the reads into unique sequences, merging closely related sequences to remove PCR and sequencing errors. Alignment of CDR3 sequences to IMGT reference sequences was used to assign V, D and J gene segments. For a sequence to be retained, at least a six-nucleotide match to both a V gene segment and a J gene segment was required. Rearrangements were classified as productive when the CDR3 lacked stop codons and remained in frame with V and J, and all other rearrangements were classified as non-productive. CDR3 was defined according to IMGT convention as the region running from the second conserved V-encoded cysteine to the conserved J-encoded phenylalanine. In an earlier analysis of just under 600 of the donors, sequences lacking an unambiguous match to a single V gene segment were excluded. In an earlier analysis of some 590 of the donors, a V segment was called functional when productive rearrangements were above 56.7%, and segregating when the standard deviation between donors exceeded 5%. A statistical classification framework was built to diagnose cytomegalovirus status from the catalog of TCR beta chain sequences. A later analysis assigned V and J genes by comparing TCR nucleotide sequences with IMGT/GENE-DB human TR gene sequences. Using the TCRdist pipeline, a later analysis assigned CDR3 sequences along with most-parsimonious VDJ recombination scenarios. In a later analysis, each TCR beta chain was defined by its CDR3 amino acid sequence together with its V-gene family, and reads lacking a unique V-gene family were excluded. In a later analysis, a few hundred highly shared, low-generation-probability nucleotide sequences were removed to address suspected cross-contamination and a sequencing artifact. In a later analysis, a clonal expansion index for each public chain was calculated from normalized within-repertoire ranks of inferred template counts. In a later analysis, generation probabilities were computed with a VDJ recombination model fitted to out-of-frame rearrangements, and the resulting probabilities were checked against IGoR. In a later analysis, hypergeometric tests were used to score TCR-TCR, TCR-HLA and TCR-CMV co-occurrence, with a repertoire-size bias correction applied to TCR pairs. False discovery rates were estimated in a later analysis by permuting HLA or CMV assignments 20 times. A later analysis grouped co-occurring TCRs with DBSCAN, adding TCRdist sequence similarity when clustering within HLA-allele-positive subsets. Repertoires with fewer than 30,000 or more than 120,000 public chains, plus five repertoires with anomalous nucleotide sharing, were excluded from co-occurrence clustering. TCRdb retrieved this table from immuneACCESS and kept in-frame rearrangements only. Not all clones are present; in checked studies, unresolved V genes account for under half, and no reason is known for the remainder. Clone size and the V and J calls come from that table; the DNA yielded D and trimming. The table for this sample lists approximately 140,000 clones; 60% to 85% of them were counted only once. The biggest ten clones account for approximately 1.2% of the sample.

The rearrangement joined TRBV7-2 to TRBJ2-7, with 10 junctional bases fitting TRBD1. The sample consisted of PBMCs. This receptor was taken from a male donor in good health and CMV-seropositive. The CDR3 here reads CASKPRTGGSSYEQYF. At the DNA level, the sequence is TGTGCCAGCAAACCCAGGACAGGGGGTAGCTCCTACGAGCAGTACTTC. Joined to the reference TRBV7-2 and TRBJ2-7 proteins, this CDR3 gives the full variable domain: GAGVSQSPSNKVTEKGKDVELRCDPISGHTALYWYRQSLGQGLEFLIYFQGNSAPDKSGLPSDRFSAERTGGSVSTLTIQRTQQEDSAVYLCASKPRTGGSSYEQYFGPGTRLTVT.